The next 18 T cell receptor beta chains were all read from a single sample in a study of T cells in Graves' hyperthyroidism and ophthalmopathy. Amplification targeted TCR beta CDR3 regions from RNA transcripts. HTBI primers were the set used in a first-round RT-PCR of the TCR CDR3. TCRdb processed the multiplex PCR reads anew with MiXCR; each CDR3 protein has one entry. The sample holds 640,000 or so distinct CDR3 sequences, approximately 15% seen once. Input material: blood. The receptors shown here come from a woman between 18 and 29 years old with Graves' ophthalmopathy.

The V call is TRBV6-1, the J call TRBJ2-7; TRBD2 matches 7 bases. Germline V gene data show CDR1 as MNHNS and CDR2 as SASEGT. The CDR3 has 14 amino acids. V trimming: 6 bases; J trimming: 6 bases; junction bases outside the gene matches: 11. CDR3 region: CASRTTSRGSEQYF. The CDR3 DNA sequence: TGTGCCAGCAGAACGACTAGCCGGGGGAGCGAGCAGTACTTC.

This clonotype was seen repeatedly, ten times or more. The V gene is TRBV11-1, the J gene TRBJ1-2, with D unclear. This CDR3 has 14 amino acids. V dropped 6 bases and J dropped 1 base, with 12 bases sitting between them. The germline V gene encodes CDR1 SGHAT and CDR2 FQDESV (reference sequence). CDR3 sequence (DNA): TGTGCCAGCAGTCCAAACCGGATTAACTATGGCTACACCTTC. It specifies CASSPNRINYGYTF.

This clonotype was observed many times. The V call is TRBV30, the J call TRBJ2-5; 11 bases are shared with TRBD2. V dropped 2 bases and J dropped 4; count of bases not matched to a gene: 6. Germline loops: CDR1 GTSNPN, CDR2 SVGIG (reference sequence). The CDR3 contains 15 residues. The CDR3 spells CAWSLSGRAGETQYF. CDR3 nucleotides: TGTGCCTGGAGTCTTAGCGGGAGGGCGGGAGAGACCCAGTACTTC.

This clonotype was detected many times. J is TRBJ2-5 and V is TRBV12-3 or TRBV12-4; TRBD2 matches 9 bases. The CDR3 sequence is 15 residues long. V shed 3 bases and J 1 base; nucleotides not matched to a gene: 3. The CDR3 protein is CASSFSGRGQETQYF. For the CDR3, the DNA is TGTGCCAGCAGTTTTAGCGGGAGAGGCCAAGAGACCCAGTACTTC.

This clonotype was found a few times. V and J are TRBV20-1 and TRBJ1-2; no clear D gene. V was pared by 0 bases and J by 4 bases, with 15 bases between. Germline V gives CDR1 DFQATT, CDR2 SNEGSKA (reference sequence). This CDR3 region has 15 residues. Here the CDR3 reads CSARDLQSRFYGYTF. The CDR3 DNA reads TGCAGTGCTAGAGATCTCCAAAGTAGGTTCTATGGCTACACCTTC.

This clonotype has just a few counts. The V gene is TRBV5-5, the J gene TRBJ1-3; a weak D match, TRBD1 (6 bases). The length of the CDR3 is 16 residues. The germline V and J ends were trimmed by 4 bases and 0 bases, with 14 bases remaining between them. CDR1 and CDR2 (germline): SGHKS, YYEKEE (reference sequence). The CDR3 is CASSRTEASSGNTIYF. CDR3 DNA sequence: TGTGCCAGCAGCCGGACAGAGGCCTCCTCTGGAAACACCATATATTTT.

About this clonotype itself: One junction end does not reproduce the germline sequence, and a read error may be involved. The gene calls are TRBV7-2 and TRBJ2-3; 7 bases fit TRBD2. Germline CDR1 is SGHTA and CDR2 is FQGNSA. CDR3 length: 16 amino acids. The DNA for the CDR3 is TGTGCCACCAGCTTCCAGCTAGCGGATAACACAGATACGCAGTATTTT. This gives the protein CATSFQLADNTDTQYF.

This clonotype was observed many times. The chain is built from TRBV7-8 and TRBJ2-5, with D perhaps given as TRBD1 or TRBD2 (7 bases each). This CDR3 spans 15 amino acids. Per the germline V gene, CDR1 is SGHVS and CDR2 is FQNEAQ. Trimming stripped 7 bases from V and 4 bases from J, with 19 bases between. CDR3 DNA sequence: TGTGCCAGCACCATGGGGAGGGGGCCGACAGAGACCCAGTACTTC. Protein: CASTMGRGPTETQYF.

The chain joins TRBV4-1 to TRBJ1-4; tentatively, D is TRBD1 (6 bases). The V gene lost 11 bases and the J gene lost 8 bases, with 18 bases spanning the gap. The CDR3 contains 13 residues. The germline CDR1 and CDR2 sequences are MGHRA and YSYEKL. CDR3 in amino acids: CAGARGAGEKLFF. The CDR3 bases are TGCGCCGGTGCGCGGGGGGCGGGAGAAAAACTGTTTTTT.

This clonotype was detected many times. The rearrangement uses TRBV6-2 or TRBV6-3 and TRBJ1-2, with 9 positions matching TRBD1. CDR3 size: 15 residues. Unmatched junction bases numbered 5, after V lost 4 bases and J lost 2 bases. Germline V CDR1 and CDR2: MNHEY, SVGEGT. The CDR3 sequence is CASSFYGTGNYGYTF. The CDR3 DNA follows: TGTGCCAGCAGTTTTTACGGGACAGGGAACTATGGCTACACCTTC.

The sample holds a few counts of this clonotype. This sequence joins TRBV9 and TRBJ2-7, with 9 bases matching TRBD2. The CDR3 has 16 amino acids. Losses at the gene ends were 0 bases for V and 3 bases for J; bases not matched to a gene: 7. Germline V lookup: CDR1 SGDLS, CDR2 YYNGEE. This chain's CDR3 is CASSVAAGLAYYEQYF. For the CDR3, the DNA is TGTGCCAGCAGCGTAGCGGCGGGACTAGCCTACTACGAGCAGTACTTC.

As DNA, the CDR3 is TGTGCCAGCAGTACGGGACAGGGCGTTTCCATATCCTACAATGAGCAGTTCTTC. Its translation: CASSTGQGVSISYNEQFF. The rearrangement uses TRBV12-3 or TRBV12-4 and TRBJ2-1; TRBD1 aligns across 9 bases. The CDR3 runs 18 residues. V lost 5 bases to trimming and J lost 1 base; unmatched junction nucleotides: 12.

This clonotype was seen ten or more times. J is TRBJ2-1 and V is TRBV6-5, with TRBD2 identical over 9 bases. V dropped 1 base and J dropped 8; count of bases not matched to a gene: 3. The germline V gene has CDR1 MNHEY and CDR2 SVGAGI. The CDR3 totals 14 residues. CDR3 nucleotides: TGTGCCAGCAGTTACTGGACTAGCGAGGATGAGCAGTTCTTC. Protein sequence: CASSYWTSEDEQFF.

There are many counts of this clonotype. This chain's CDR3 is CASSLETAVGMNTEAFF. For the CDR3, the DNA is TGTGCCAGCAGTTTAGAGACAGCTGTCGGCATGAACACTGAAGCTTTCTTT. J is TRBJ1-1 and V is TRBV28; a weak D match, TRBD1 (5 bases). V was clipped by 2 bases and J by 0 bases, with 16 bases between them. Germline assignment: CDR1 MDHEN and CDR2 SYDVKM. The CDR3 loop spans 17 amino acids.

This sequence joins TRBV12-3 or TRBV12-4 and TRBJ2-3; D perhaps matches TRBD2 (5 bases). This CDR3 is built from 15 residues. V was cut by 2 bases and J by 4 bases, with 13 bases left in between. The CDR3 region has the DNA TGTGCCAGCAGTTTATCCCAAGGTAGCGCAGATACGCAGTATTTT. This codes for CASSLSQGSADTQYF.

In its sample, this clonotype was seen many times. The rearrangement uses TRBV6-2 or TRBV6-3 and TRBJ2-1, with no clear D. Trimming shortened V by 11 bases and J by 0 bases, and 23 bases separated the two germline ends. This CDR3 is 17 amino acids long. Germline values: CDR1 MNHEY, CDR2 SVGEGT. The CDR3 DNA reads as TGTGCCTCCTTGAGCGTTCGCCCCATTGGCTCCTACAATGAGCAGTTCTTC. Translating it yields CASLSVRPIGSYNEQFF.

This clonotype occurred many times. The genes are TRBV7-9 and TRBJ2-7, with D perhaps TRBD2 (6 bases). The germline gives CDR1 SEHNR, CDR2 FQNEAQ (reference sequence). This CDR3 is built from 14 residues. Between the trimmed V and J ends, which lost 4 bases and 5 bases, there was a span of 15 bases. CDR3 sequence reads: CASSSYTGGNEQYF. CDR3 sequence (DNA): TGTGCCAGCAGCTCATATACAGGAGGGAACGAGCAGTACTTC.

This clonotype was observed at least ten times. The chain couples TRBV3-1 to TRBJ1-2; 7 bases line up with TRBD1. The CDR3 runs 14 residues. The V gene's germline CDR1 is LGHDT and CDR2 YNNKEL (reference sequence). Trimming at V came to 1 base and at J to 6 bases, leaving 5 bases not matched to a gene. CDR3 DNA sequence: TGTGCCAGCAGCCAAGTCAGAGGGGGCCATGGCTACACCTTC. Residues: CASSQVRGGHGYTF.